This T cell receptor (beta chain) was identified during a study of T cell repertoires in cytomegalovirus infection. Overall study context: Peptides in the study included HLA-C-restricted and HLA-B-restricted CMV epitopes. Both a matching HLA type and CMV infection were indicated by public TCR beta signatures.

In this sample, this clonotype turned up a few times. Antigen specificity is unknown. TCRdb called the reads again in MiXCR, with one record for every CDR3 protein. The sample consists of 570,000 or so distinct CDR3 sequences, just under 40% of them appearing once. Germline loops: CDR1 SQVTM, CDR2 ANQGSEA. V shed 4 bases, J shed 4 bases, and the junction held 1 base outside the gene matches. This CDR3 spans 12 amino acids. Whole-study findings and limits: Based on cumulative public TCR beta family frequency, carriers of CMV plus the relevant HLA were identified. What dominated the ex vivo response were HLA-C-restricted CMV-specific TCR beta clonotypes.

The clonotype originates from a human donor in good health (CMV status not recorded). Some clones in this sample may be carry-over from other donors' samples. The sample here was cultured PBMCs, taken from culture after CMV antigen stimulation. The chain is built from TRBV29-1 and TRBJ2-1, with 7 bases that match TRBD2. The CDR3 coding sequence is TGCAGCGTTGGGGAGGGATACAATGAGCAGTTCTTC. Its protein product is CSVGEGYNEQFF.